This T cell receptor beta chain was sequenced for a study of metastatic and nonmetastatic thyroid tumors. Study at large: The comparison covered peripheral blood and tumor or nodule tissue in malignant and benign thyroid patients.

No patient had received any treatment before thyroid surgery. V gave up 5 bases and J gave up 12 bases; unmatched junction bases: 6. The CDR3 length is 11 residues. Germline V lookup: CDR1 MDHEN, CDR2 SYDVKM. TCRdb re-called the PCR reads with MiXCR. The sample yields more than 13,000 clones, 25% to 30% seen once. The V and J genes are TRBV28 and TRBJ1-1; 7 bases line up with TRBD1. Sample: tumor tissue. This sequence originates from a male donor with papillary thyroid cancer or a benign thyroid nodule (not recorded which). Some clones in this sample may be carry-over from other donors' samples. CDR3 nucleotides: TGTGCCAGCAGTGAACAGGGGTCGTCTTTCTTT. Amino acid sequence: CASSEQGSSFF.